A single sample gave rise to the 18 T cell receptor beta chains below, sequenced in a study of T cells in Graves' hyperthyroidism and ophthalmopathy. Researchers took RNA transcripts and amplified the TCR beta CDR3 regions from them. The TCR CDR3 first-round RT-PCR relied on the HTBI primer set. TCRdb reanalysed the multiplex PCR reads using MiXCR and keeps one entry per CDR3 protein. The sample carries hundreds of thousands of distinct CDR3 sequences, roughly 14% recorded once. Source material: blood. These receptors all stem from a man aged 18 to 29 with Graves' ophthalmopathy.

Ten or more counts support this clonotype. The chain couples TRBV30 to TRBJ1-4; 7 bases are a match to TRBD1. V shed 4 bases and J 4 bases; nucleotides not matched to a gene: 9. CDR1 and CDR2 from the germline V gene are GTSNPN and SVGIG (reference sequence). The CDR3 contains 15 residues. The CDR3 nucleotides are TGTGCCTGGAACGGACAGGCCGGGGTTAATGAAAAACTGTTTTTT. It is translated as CAWNGQAGVNEKLFF.

The chain has TRBV4-1 and TRBJ2-1; tentatively, D is TRBD2 (6 bases). The CDR3 covers 15 residues. Trimming stripped 0 bases from V and 4 bases from J, with 10 bases between. Germline-derived CDR1 and CDR2 are MGHRA and YSYEKL. In DNA form, the CDR3 reads TGCGCCAGCAGCCAAGACGAGGGACTGTACAATGAGCAGTTCTTC. This sequence encodes CASSQDEGLYNEQFF.

This clonotype was observed many times. This rearrangement joins TRBV2 to TRBJ1-5; possible D gene TRBD1, 5 bases. The CDR3 consists of 14 residues. V was pared by 3 bases and J by 1 base, with 7 bases between. Germline loops: CDR1 SNHLY, CDR2 FYNNEI. The CDR3 sequence is CASSEGDSNQPQHF. The CDR3 DNA follows: TGTGCCAGCAGTGAGGGGGACAGCAATCAGCCCCAGCATTTT. The full variable domain, its missing parts supplied by reference TRBV2 and TRBJ1-5, is EPEVTQTPSHQVTQMGQEVILRCVPISNHLYFYWYRQILGQKVEFLVSFYNNEISEKSEIFDDQFSVERPDGSNFTLKIRSTKLEDSAMYFCASSEGDSNQPQHFGDGTRLSIL.

This clonotype was counted at least ten times. The J gene is TRBJ2-7, the V gene TRBV18; maybe TRBD1 (6 bases). The V and J ends lost 3 bases and 2 bases respectively, with 14 bases between them. Germline CDR1 reads KGHSH; CDR2 reads LQKENI. The CDR3 loop spans 15 amino acids. The CDR3 DNA reads TGTGCCAGCTCACCTTCATTACAGGGAACCTACGAGCAGTACTTC. It encodes CASSPSLQGTYEQYF.

In this sample, this clonotype turned up once. The genes are TRBV19 and TRBJ2-7; no reliable D call. The CDR3 spans 14 residues. Trimming removed 1 base from V and 2 bases from J, with 9 bases in between. In germline, CDR1 is LNHDA, CDR2 SQIVND (reference sequence). The CDR3 DNA is TGTGCCAGTAGTATAGGATCTGGCCCCTACGAGCAGTACTTC. As protein: CASSIGSGPYEQYF. Combining the CDR3 with reference TRBV19 and TRBJ2-7 gives the whole variable domain DGGITQSPKYLFRKEGQNVTLSCEQNLNHDAMYWYRQDPGQGLRLIYYSQIVNDFQKGDIAEGYSVSREKKESFPLTVTSAQKNPTAFYLCASSIGSGPYEQYFGPGTRLTVT.

Of note for this clonotype: This may be a read error: a much more frequent sequence differs by one nucleotide. The rearrangement links TRBV11-2 to TRBJ2-3; maybe TRBD2 (6 bases). CDR1 is SGHAT and CDR2 is FQNNGV in the germline V gene. The CDR3 extends over 13 amino acids. CDR3 in amino acids: CTSSFAPSEGKYF. The CDR3 DNA reads TGTACCAGCAGCTTCGCCCCTAGCGAAGGGAAGTATTTT. The full variable domain, rest sourced from reference TRBV11-2 and TRBJ2-3, is EAGVAQSPRYKIIEKRQSVAFWCNPISGHATLYWYQQILGQGPKLLIQFQNNGVVDDSQLPKDRFSAERLKGVDSTLKIQPAKLEDSAVYLCTSSFAPSEGKYFGPGTRLTVL.

The chain employs TRBV6-2 or TRBV6-3 and TRBJ1-3; TRBD1 aligns across 8 bases. The CDR3 totals 16 residues. Germline CDR1 reads MNHEY; CDR2 reads SVGEGT. Unmatched junction bases numbered 3, after V lost 0 bases and J lost 2 bases. CDR3 amino acids: CASSYSPGGAGNTIYF. DNA of the CDR3: TGTGCCAGCAGTTACTCCCCAGGGGGCGCTGGAAACACCATATATTTT.

With regard to this clonotype: A read error may explain this, as a much larger clone is one base away. No conserved phenylalanine or tryptophan is present at the end of the CDR3, so a read error is the likely explanation. This chain joins TRBV2 and TRBJ2-1; no firm D call. Trimming pared 8 bases from V and 0 bases from J, leaving 17 bases between. The length of the CDR3 is 16 residues. Germline values: CDR1 SNHLY, CDR2 FYNNEI. DNA for the CDR3: TGTGCCAGCTTCCTTTATGGCGAGAGCTCCTACAATGAGCAGTTCCTC. This translates into CASFLYGESSYNEQFL.

In this sample, this clonotype turned up a few times. The chain has TRBV10-3 and TRBJ1-2; possibly TRBD1 for D (6 bases). Germline lookup yields CDR1 ENHRY and CDR2 SYGVKD. The germline V and J ends were trimmed by 0 bases and 4 bases, with 12 bases remaining between them. The length of the CDR3 is 15 residues. CDR3 sequence reads: CAISESGGRPYGYTF. The CDR3 nucleotides are TGTGCCATCAGTGAGTCCGGGGGGCGCCCCTATGGCTACACCTTC.

This clonotype was counted only a few times. V and J are TRBV6-1 and TRBJ2-2; D call uncertain. V dropped 5 bases and J dropped 6 bases, with 10 bases sitting between them. Germline V gene data show CDR1 as MNHNS and CDR2 as SASEGT. This CDR3 region has 13 residues. In nucleotides, the CDR3 is TGTGCCAGCAGTCAGAGCTTTTCCGGGGAGCTGTTTTTT. This gives the protein CASSQSFSGELFF.

This clonotype was seen repeatedly, ten times or more. The genes are TRBV3-1 and TRBJ2-7, with 8 bases identical to TRBD1. Unmatched junction bases numbered 6, after V lost 7 bases and J lost 1 base. Germline CDR1 is LGHDT and CDR2 is YNNKEL (reference sequence). This CDR3 is 14 amino acids long. The CDR3 here is CASTFGQGSYEQYF. In nucleotides, the CDR3 is TGTGCCAGCACCTTCGGACAGGGTTCCTACGAGCAGTACTTC.

This clonotype appeared many times. The chain uses TRBV20-1 and TRBJ2-3; 7 positions match TRBD1. V shed 1 base, J shed 2 bases, and the junction held 3 bases outside the gene matches. The CDR3 is made up of 14 amino acids. Germline V gene lookup returns CDR1 DFQATT and CDR2 SNEGSKA (reference sequence). In DNA form, the CDR3 reads TGCAGTGCTAGAGGGGACAGATTCACAGATACGCAGTATTTT. Protein sequence: CSARGDRFTDTQYF.

The chain couples TRBV6-1 to TRBJ2-3; no clear D. Trimming pared 6 bases from V and 0 bases from J, leaving 16 bases between. In germline, CDR1 is MNHNS, CDR2 SASEGT. The CDR3 runs to 16 residues. This CDR3 reads CASRPHAATSTDTQYF. Written as DNA, the CDR3 is TGTGCCAGCAGACCTCACGCCGCTACTAGCACAGATACGCAGTATTTT.

This clonotype was counted ten times or more. This chain connects TRBV14 to TRBJ2-1; the D gene is possibly TRBD1 (6 bases). Germline-derived CDR1 and CDR2 are SGHDN and FVKESK. Trimming stripped 1 base from V and 2 bases from J, with 9 bases between. This CDR3 is built from 15 residues. CDR3 loop: CASSQVAGAYNEQFF. The CDR3 DNA reads as TGTGCCAGCAGCCAAGTGGCAGGGGCCTACAATGAGCAGTTCTTC.

This clonotype was counted at least ten times. The CDR3 is CAIRVGSTDTQYF. Here the CDR3 DNA reads TGTGCCATCAGGGTGGGCAGCACAGATACGCAGTATTTT. This chain connects TRBV10-3 to TRBJ2-3; D unclear. V lost 6 bases and J 0 bases, leaving 7 bases between the germline ends. Germline CDR1 and CDR2: ENHRY and SYGVKD. This CDR3 is built from 13 residues.

The CDR3 protein is CASSQDLRGGSTDTQYF. The CDR3 DNA follows: TGCGCCAGCAGCCAAGATTTACGGGGGGGGAGCACAGATACGCAGTATTTT. The chain combines TRBV4-1 with TRBJ2-3; TRBD2 matches 8 bases. V was pared by 0 bases and J by 0 bases, with 5 bases of the junction left unmatched. CDR1 MGHRA and CDR2 YSYEKL come from the germline V gene. This CDR3 has 17 amino acids.

The J gene is TRBJ2-2, the V gene TRBV5-1, with a possible D match to TRBD1 (6 bases). Germline CDR1 SGHRS, CDR2 YFSETQ. The CDR3 covers 15 residues. Trimming took off 2 bases at V and 3 bases at J, with 11 bases between the two ends. This CDR3 is CASSFWGPDTGELFF. DNA for the CDR3: TGCGCCAGCAGCTTCTGGGGGCCTGACACCGGGGAGCTGTTTTTT.

This clonotype has only a few counts. DNA of the CDR3: TGTGCCAGTAGTATAGATGACTCAGAACCCTACAATGAGCAGTTCTTC. Protein sequence: CASSIDDSEPYNEQFF. This chain joins TRBV19 and TRBJ2-1; D not certain. The CDR3 is made up of 16 amino acids. Germline CDR1 reads LNHDA; CDR2 reads SQIVND (reference sequence). Trimming pared 0 bases from V and 2 bases from J, leaving 11 bases between.